This T cell receptor beta chain was sequenced for a study of identical twins. Study-wide findings and caveats: Models predicted less out-of-frame TCR alpha sharing in monozygotic twins than was found. Fewer insertions marked abundant cord blood beta clonotypes; young adult naive trended weakly, memory not at all.

V lost 3 bases to trimming and J lost 4 bases; unmatched junction nucleotides: 28. CDR1 and CDR2 from the germline V gene are SGDLS and YYNGEE. The CDR3 loop spans 22 amino acids. TCRdb fed the 5' RACE reads into MiXCR, producing one record per CDR3 protein. This sample yields about 790,000 distinct CDR3 sequences, of which approximately 18% are seen a single time; around 13% belongs to the top ten. Comment on this clonotype: The antigen is undetermined.

The data also belong to a second study, concerning T cells expressing NK-cell markers.

The chain uses TRBV9 and TRBJ2-3; 8 bases line up with TRBD1. The sequence derives from a woman between 18 and 29 years old in good health. Material for sequencing was PBMCs. The DNA for the CDR3 is TGTGCCAGCAGCGACCATGTGTCGAGGACAGGGAACGAGAAAAGCCCCCCAGATACGCAGTATTTT. It specifies CASSDHVSRTGNEKSPPDTQYF.